This T cell receptor beta chain is from a study of blood T cell repertoires in COVID-19. The wider study: The United States, Italy and Spain provided the acute and convalescent COVID-19 samples. In each case, the material was cDNA or gDNA derived from T cells, B-cell-depleted T cells, or PBMCs.

The germline V gene encodes CDR1 KGHDR and CDR2 SFDVKD. The CDR3 is 18 residues long. Trimming at V came to 5 bases and at J to 1 base, leaving 10 bases not matched to a gene. Per the original data handling: Researchers report that nucleated cell counts were estimated from reference gene primer amplification. Here immunoSEQ multiplex PCR was the method, and the copy in TCRdb shows in-frame clones only, minus some. V and J calls and clone size are those listed in that table; D and trimming were worked out from the DNA. This sample yields roughly 250,000 clones, of which roughly 82% are seen a single time; about 4.8% belongs to the top ten.

Sequenced: peripheral blood. This clonotype was obtained from a woman aged 70 to 79 with acute or convalescent COVID-19. The V call is TRBV24-1, the J call TRBJ2-3; 11 bases match TRBD1. The CDR3 DNA reads TGTGCCACCAGTGGTCCGGGACAGGGGGTAGGCGGCACAGATACGCAGTATTTT. Translation: CATSGPGQGVGGTDTQYF.